This record concerns one T cell receptor (beta chain) sequence. Primers for the PCR totalled 60 Vbeta and 13 Jbeta. Clones were read by immunoSEQ multiplex PCR, and TCRdb kept only the in-frame ones, dropping some. Of 80,000 to 100,000 clones detected, about 77% appear once; the ten largest clones hold around 3%. Germline-derived CDR1 and CDR2 are SQVTM and ANQGSEA. This CDR3 has 13 residues. Trimming removed 4 bases at V and 3 bases at J, with 12 bases between. This sample was included in a study of cytomegalovirus exposure and HLA in healthy donors. This chain uses TRBV29-1 with TRBJ1-1; no clear D. The TCR comes from a man aged 35 to 55 in good health and CMV-seronegative. The sample was PBMCs. The CDR3 DNA reads TGCAGCGTTGGGGTGGGGAGGGACACTGAAGCTTTCTTT. Translation gives CSVGVGRDTEAFF.